Below, 24 T cell receptor beta chains from the same sample are listed, as sequenced in a study of T cell clones after liver transplantation (dated by TCRdb to the late 2010s). Receptor libraries were prepared by the immunoSEQ multiplex PCR assay. As stored in TCRdb, this immuneACCESS dataset retains in-frame rearrangements with V and J assigned. A fraction of the clones does not appear; measured against another copy, unresolved V genes explain less than half of the discrepancy, and the remainder lacks a known reason. The sample includes some 20,000 clones, with more than 75% observed a single time. The ten largest clones take up approximately 35% of the sample. Specimen: CD8+ T cells from blood, collected roughly 48 months after liver transplant. The source is a human patient who received a liver transplant. Some T cells may derive from the graft donor when a transplant has been performed.

In this sample, this clone turned up once. V is TRBV5-4 and J is TRBJ2-7; D call uncertain. V was cut by 0 bases and J by 4 bases, with 5 bases left in between. The CDR3 has 12 residues. Germline-derived CDR1 and CDR2 are SGHNT and YYREEE (reference sequence). CDR3 amino acids: CASSLVGYEQYF. The CDR3 DNA reads TGTGCCAGCAGCTTGGTCGGGTACGAGCAGTACTTC.

This chain connects TRBV5-1 to TRBJ2-2; D call uncertain. The V end was cut by 0 bases, the J end by 3 bases, with 9 bases between. Germline V gene data show CDR1 as SGHRS and CDR2 as YFSETQ. The CDR3 totals 15 residues. The CDR3 sequence is CASSLVGPYTGELFF. The DNA for the CDR3 is TGCGCCAGCAGCTTGGTTGGTCCATACACCGGGGAGCTGTTTTTT.

The chain links TRBV7-2 to TRBJ2-5; 7 nucleotides line up with TRBD1. The CDR3 is made up of 14 amino acids. Per germline, CDR1 SGHTA and CDR2 FQGNSA. V shed 3 bases, J shed 4 bases, and the junction held 5 bases outside the gene matches. Here the CDR3 reads CASSFQGGRETQYF. For the CDR3, the DNA is TGTGCCAGCAGCTTCCAAGGGGGCCGAGAGACCCAGTACTTC.

CDR3: CSVEVAGDYEQYF. The CDR3 region has the DNA TGCAGCGTTGAAGTAGCGGGAGATTACGAGCAGTACTTC. This rearrangement joins TRBV29-1 to TRBJ2-7; TRBD2 aligns across 9 bases. V was pared by 1 base and J by 4 bases, with 2 bases of the junction left unmatched. The CDR3 has 13 amino acids. Per the germline V gene, CDR1 is SQVTM and CDR2 is ANQGSEA.

The chain uses TRBV4-1 and TRBJ2-7; D remains ambiguous. Per germline, CDR1 MGHRA and CDR2 YSYEKL. CDR3 length: 13 residues. Trimming left V 1 base short and J 2 bases short, with 6 bases between. For the CDR3, the DNA is TGCGCCAGCAGCCAAGGGGGAACCTACGAGCAGTACTTC. This encodes CASSQGGTYEQYF.

The genes are TRBV7-6 and TRBJ1-1; D may be TRBD1 (6 bases). The CDR3 consists of 16 residues. The V end was cut by 1 base, the J end by 0 bases, with 12 bases between. Germline lookup yields CDR1 SGHVS and CDR2 FNYEAQ. As DNA, the CDR3 is TGTGCCAGCAGCTTAGTGGTCGGACAGTTGAACACTGAAGCTTTCTTT. Amino acids: CASSLVVGQLNTEAFF.

This clone was observed a single time. The chain combines TRBV5-6 with TRBJ1-5; unclear D gene. This CDR3 has 14 residues. Germline CDR1 is SGHDT and CDR2 is YYEEEE. The ends were cut back, 0 bases at V and 3 bases at J, with 7 bases in the middle. The CDR3 sequence is CASSLGRVNQPQHF. In DNA, the CDR3 is TGTGCCAGCAGCTTGGGAAGGGTCAATCAGCCCCAGCATTTT.

The chain recombines TRBV30 with TRBJ1-5; D unresolved. V was clipped by 3 bases and J by 5 bases, with 20 bases between them. The CDR3 consists of 16 residues. In germline, CDR1 is GTSNPN, CDR2 SVGIG (reference sequence). The CDR3 loop reads CAWSPESRSGHQPQHF. CDR3 bases: TGTGCCTGGAGCCCAGAAAGTCGGTCAGGCCATCAGCCCCAGCATTTT. The variable domain in full, with the rest retrieved from reference TRBV30 and TRBJ1-5, is SQTIHQWPATLVQPVGSPLSLECTVEGTSNPNLYWYRQAAGRGLQLLFYSVGIGQISSEVPQNLSASRPQDRQFILSSKKLLLSDSGFYLCAWSPESRSGHQPQHFGDGTRLSIL.

The chain links TRBV14 to TRBJ2-1; D not certain. CDR3 length: 13 amino acids. Trimming stripped 5 bases from V and 5 bases from J, with 10 bases between. Germline V lookup: CDR1 SGHDN, CDR2 FVKESK. The DNA for the CDR3 is TGTGCCAGCAGCTTGGACGGACACAATGAGCAGTTCTTC. Translation: CASSLDGHNEQFF. Together with reference TRBV14 and TRBJ2-1, the CDR3 gives the full variable domain: EAGVTQFPSHSVIEKGQTVTLRCDPISGHDNLYWYRRVMGKEIKFLLHFVKESKQDESGMPNNRFLAERTGGTYSTLKVQPAELEDSGVYFCASSLDGHNEQFFGPGTRLTVL.

This sequence joins TRBV4-3 and TRBJ1-2; D perhaps matches TRBD1 (5 bases). The CDR3 is 15 amino acids. Germline CDR1 is LGHNA and CDR2 is YSLEER. Trimming took off 4 bases at V and 6 bases at J, with 18 bases between the two ends. The CDR3: CASSLDRGFRDGYTF. DNA for the CDR3: TGCGCCAGCAGCCTCGATCGGGGGTTTCGTGATGGCTACACCTTC.

The chain recombines TRBV28 with TRBJ2-7; 9 bases fit TRBD1. The germline V gene has CDR1 MDHEN and CDR2 SYDVKM. The V gene end was trimmed by 6 bases and the J gene end by 3 bases; junction bases not matched to a gene: 6. The CDR3 has 14 amino acids. The chain's CDR3 is CASRWTGENYEQYF. CDR3 coding DNA: TGTGCCAGCAGGTGGACAGGGGAAAACTACGAGCAGTACTTC.

The chain couples TRBV4-3 to TRBJ2-1; a weak D match, TRBD2 (6 bases). Trimming left V 0 bases short and J 4 bases short, with 16 bases between. The CDR3 has 17 amino acids. Per the germline V gene, CDR1 is LGHNA and CDR2 is YSLEER. CDR3 protein: CASSQDPPAGTYNEQFF. DNA for the CDR3: TGCGCCAGCAGCCAAGATCCCCCAGCGGGCACATACAATGAGCAGTTCTTC.

The V gene is TRBV10-3, the J gene TRBJ1-1; 7 bases are shared with TRBD1. V lost 3 bases to trimming and J lost 6 bases; unmatched junction nucleotides: 7. The V gene's germline CDR1 is ENHRY and CDR2 SYGVKD. The CDR3 is 14 amino acids. The CDR3: CAISDPTGTAEAFF. In DNA form, the CDR3 reads TGTGCCATCAGTGACCCGACAGGGACGGCTGAAGCTTTCTTT.

The V gene is TRBV4-1, the J gene TRBJ1-1, with D unclear. Trimming left V 4 bases short and J 0 bases short, with 9 bases between. Per the germline V gene, CDR1 is MGHRA and CDR2 is YSYEKL. This CDR3 spans 14 amino acids. CDR3 DNA: TGCGCCAGCAGCCGAGTCGCATTGAACACTGAAGCTTTCTTT. Translating it yields CASSRVALNTEAFF.

V usage is TRBV21-1 and J usage is TRBJ2-3. TRBV21-1 is a pseudogene segment. The CDR3 length is 16 residues. Here the CDR3 reads CASSHPGPARTDTQYF. CDR3 DNA: TGTGCCAGCAGCCATCCGGGCCCAGCGAGGACAGATACGCAGTATTTT.

This rearrangement joins TRBV7-6 to TRBJ2-7, with 8 bases that match TRBD2. V shed 1 base and J 2 bases; nucleotides not matched to a gene: 4. Germline V gene data show CDR1 as SGHVS and CDR2 as FNYEAQ. CDR3 size: 15 residues. The CDR3 region has the DNA TGTGCCAGCAGCTTAGTTAGCGGGGACACCTACGAGCAGTACTTC. Its protein is CASSLVSGDTYEQYF.

This sequence joins TRBV4-3 and TRBJ1-1; D ambiguous. V lost 0 bases and J 4 bases, leaving 18 bases between the germline ends. The CDR3 consists of 17 residues. Germline V gives CDR1 LGHNA, CDR2 YSLEER. CDR3 region: CASSQEVVAGAGTEAFF. The DNA for the CDR3 is TGCGCCAGCAGCCAAGAAGTAGTCGCGGGCGCGGGCACTGAAGCTTTCTTT.

In nucleotides, the CDR3 is TGCGCCAGCAGCCAAAAGGAGGGGATCTCCTACGAGCAGTACTTC. Amino acid sequence: CASSQKEGISYEQYF. The rearrangement joins TRBV4-3 to TRBJ2-7; perhaps TRBD2 as D (6 bases). The V gene's germline CDR1 is LGHNA and CDR2 YSLEER. This CDR3 has 15 amino acids. With 2 bases removed from V and 0 bases from J, the gap between germline ends came to 11 bases.

This clone has just a few counts. The chain uses TRBV19 and TRBJ2-7; tentative D call: TRBD1 (5 bases). Deletions cut 5 bases from V and 7 bases from J, with 9 bases between. The germline CDR1 and CDR2 sequences are LNHDA and SQIVND (reference sequence). This CDR3 is 11 amino acids long. CDR3 sequence (DNA): TGTGCCAGTAGTTTCAAGGGGGAGCAGTACTTC. Protein sequence: CASSFKGEQYF.

In DNA, the CDR3 is TGTGCCAGCAGTTCCACCCCGGGGGGATCCTACAATGAGCAGTTCTTC. Translated: CASSSTPGGSYNEQFF. The rearrangement uses TRBV27 and TRBJ2-1; TRBD2 matches 7 bases. With V trimmed by 4 bases and J by 1 base, 7 bases remained unmatched. The CDR3 is 16 residues long. CDR1 MNHEY and CDR2 SMNVEV come from the germline V gene (reference sequence).

V gene TRBV28 combines with J gene TRBJ2-7; TRBD2 is a possible D gene (5 bases). CDR1 is MDHEN and CDR2 is SYDVKM in the germline V gene. Trimming pared 4 bases from V and 0 bases from J, leaving 7 bases between. The CDR3 runs to 13 residues. The CDR3 DNA follows: TGTGCCAGCAGTTGGACTGGCTCCTACGAGCAGTACTTC. Translation gives CASSWTGSYEQYF. Complete variable domain (other parts from reference TRBV28 and TRBJ2-7): DVKVTQSSRYLVKRTGEKVFLECVQDMDHENMFWYRQDPGLGLRLIYFSYDVKMKEKGDIPEGYSVSREKKERFSLILESASTNQTSMYLCASSWTGSYEQYFGPGTRLTVT.

This clone was seen only once. The CDR3 sequence is CASSFPTDTQYF. The CDR3, as DNA: TGTGCCAGCAGCTTCCCCACAGATACGCAGTATTTT. The chain combines TRBV5-4 with TRBJ2-3, with D hard to call. This CDR3 has 12 residues. The germline V gene has CDR1 SGHNT and CDR2 YYREEE (reference sequence). Trimming pared 2 bases from V and 2 bases from J, leaving 3 bases between. Full variable domain (remainder filled in from reference TRBV5-4 and TRBJ2-3): ETGVTQSPTHLIKTRGQQVTLRCSSQSGHNTVSWYQQALGQGPQFIFQYYREEENGRGNFPPRFSGLQFPNYSSELNVNALELDDSALYLCASSFPTDTQYFGPGTRLTVL.

J is TRBJ2-7 and V is TRBV29-1, with 8 positions matching TRBD2. Germline V CDR1 and CDR2: SQVTM, ANQGSEA. The J segment lost 0 bases and the V segment lost 2 bases, leaving 6 bases of the junction unmatched. This CDR3 comprises 15 residues. Here the CDR3 DNA reads TGCAGCGTTGAAATCGGGAGGGGATACTCCTACGAGCAGTACTTC. It specifies CSVEIGRGYSYEQYF.

The V and J genes are TRBV7-8 and TRBJ2-7; the match to TRBD2 covers 7 bases. Germline loops: CDR1 SGHVS, CDR2 FQNEAQ. J gave up 4 bases and V 4 bases, and 10 bases lay outside the gene matches. This CDR3 is built from 15 residues. The CDR3 nucleotides read TGTGCCAGCAGCTACCCGGGGAGGGACTCTTACGAGCAGTACTTC. This gives the protein CASSYPGRDSYEQYF.